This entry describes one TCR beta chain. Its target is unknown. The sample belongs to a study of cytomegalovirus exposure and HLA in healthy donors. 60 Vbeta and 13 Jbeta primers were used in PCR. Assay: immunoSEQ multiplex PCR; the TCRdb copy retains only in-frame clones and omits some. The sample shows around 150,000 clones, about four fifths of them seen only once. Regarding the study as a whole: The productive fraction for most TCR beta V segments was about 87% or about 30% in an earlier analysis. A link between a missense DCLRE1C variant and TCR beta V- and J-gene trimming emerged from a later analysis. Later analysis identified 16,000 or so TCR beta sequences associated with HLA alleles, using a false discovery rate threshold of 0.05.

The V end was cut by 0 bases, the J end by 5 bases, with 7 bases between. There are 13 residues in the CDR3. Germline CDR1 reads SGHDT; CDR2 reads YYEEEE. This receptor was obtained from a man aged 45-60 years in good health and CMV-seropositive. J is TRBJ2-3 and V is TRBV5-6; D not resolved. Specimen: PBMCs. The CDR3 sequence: CASSLDLGDTQYF. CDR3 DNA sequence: TGTGCCAGCAGCTTGGACCTCGGAGATACGCAGTATTTT.